This TCR beta chain was obtained from a study of T cells in Graves' hyperthyroidism and ophthalmopathy. Exclusion of a patient resulted from uncontrolled infection, other autoimmune disease, pregnancy or lactation. Diagnoses used clinical symptoms, serum thyroxine and TRAb, thyroid ultrasound and orbital computed tomography. TCR beta CDR3 regions were amplified from RNA. The primer set for the first-round RT-PCR of the TCR CDR3 was HTBI. TCRdb passed the multiplex PCR reads through MiXCR, listing each CDR3 protein once. Among around 340,000 distinct CDR3 sequences, approximately 15% were seen once, and the ten largest hold 20% to 25%. This clonotype showed up many times. Sequenced input: blood. The receptor comes from a woman in her twenties or thirties with Graves' hyperthyroidism.

The CDR3 sequence: CASGLAGEDNEQFF. CDR3 bases: TGTGCCAGTGGACTAGCGGGAGAAGACAATGAGCAGTTCTTC. The gene calls are TRBV2 and TRBJ2-1; 13 nucleotides agree with TRBD2. The CDR3 consists of 14 residues. Germline CDR1 SNHLY, CDR2 FYNNEI. The V and J ends lost 9 bases and 5 bases, in that order; junction bases with no gene match: 4.